The 7 T cell receptor beta chains presented below share a single source sample, sequenced in a study of T cell responses to AZD1222 COVID-19 vaccine. Measured with immunoSEQ multiplex PCR; TCRdb has only the in-frame clones, and not every one. The sample comprises tens of thousands of clones, 84% of which are singletons, and approximately 9.8% rests with the top ten. The sample here was peripheral blood, taken on day 0 of AZD1222 vaccination. The receptors here all came from an adult in good health.

The chain employs TRBV7-8 and TRBJ2-2; 10 nucleotides line up with TRBD1. The CDR3 contains 16 residues. V dropped 5 bases and J dropped 6; count of bases not matched to a gene: 9. CDR1 and CDR2 (germline): SGHVS, FQNEAQ. CDR3 in amino acids: CASSPRRQGASGELFF. The CDR3 DNA is TGTGCCAGCAGCCCCCGGCGACAGGGGGCCTCCGGGGAGCTGTTTTTT.

The chain is built from TRBV3-1 (or the pseudogene TRBV3-2) and TRBJ2-7; D call uncertain. Germline V gene lookup returns CDR1 LGHDT and CDR2 YNNKEL (reference sequence). Trimming stripped 1 base from V and 6 bases from J, with 13 bases between. The CDR3 covers 14 residues. The DNA of the CDR3 is TGTGCCAGCAGCCAAGTCCCTCGACAACGCGAGCAGTACTTC. Protein: CASSQVPRQREQYF.

This chain links TRBV11-1 with TRBJ2-7; TRBD2 agrees at 7 bases. The ends lost 5 bases at V and 5 bases at J; junction bases unmatched: 12. Germline CDR1 is SGHAT and CDR2 is FQDESV (reference sequence). This CDR3 is built from 15 residues. CDR3 in amino acids: CASSTRTGGWHEQYF. Written as DNA, the CDR3 is TGTGCCAGCAGCACCCGTACCGGGGGGTGGCACGAGCAGTACTTC.

The CDR3 protein is CASSFARYIDNEKLFF. CDR3 DNA sequence: TGTGCCAGCAGCTTCGCCCGGTACATAGATAATGAAAAACTGTTTTTT. This rearrangement joins TRBV7-2 to TRBJ1-4; no clear D gene. The CDR3 has 16 amino acids. The V and J ends lost 3 bases and 4 bases respectively, with 15 bases between them. Germline assignment: CDR1 SGHTA and CDR2 FQGNSA. The full variable domain, with the rest looked up from reference TRBV7-2 and TRBJ1-4, is GAGVSQSPSNKVTEKGKDVELRCDPISGHTALYWYRQSLGQGLEFLIYFQGNSAPDKSGLPSDRFSAERTGGSVSTLTIQRTQQEDSAVYLCASSFARYIDNEKLFFGSGTQLSVL.

In its sample, this clone was seen once. The chain employs TRBV15 and TRBJ1-1; D is uncertain. The CDR3 has 13 residues. CDR1 is LNHNV and CDR2 is YYDKDF in the germline V gene (reference sequence). V lost 5 bases and J 3 bases, leaving 10 bases between the germline ends. CDR3 protein: CATSENLDTEAFF. The DNA of the CDR3 is TGTGCCACCAGCGAGAACCTGGACACTGAAGCTTTCTTT.

In nucleotides, the CDR3 is TGTGCCATCAGTGAGGGACTCGAGGGCAATCAGCCCCAGCATTTT. Translating it yields CAISEGLEGNQPQHF. The chain combines TRBV10-3 with TRBJ1-5; D unresolved. CDR3 length: 15 residues. V gave up 2 bases and J gave up 2 bases, with 10 bases separating them. Germline CDR1 is ENHRY and CDR2 is SYGVKD.

Only one count was recorded for this clone. J is TRBJ2-7 and V is TRBV15, with 7 bases lining up with TRBD1. The V gene's germline CDR1 is LNHNV and CDR2 YYDKDF (reference sequence). The CDR3 is made up of 18 amino acids. V lost 6 bases and J lost 3; bases outside the gene matches: 20. As DNA, the CDR3 is TGTGCCACCAGTCCACAAGGGGGTAAAGACAGGGTTTACTACGAGCAGTACTTC. Amino acid sequence: CATSPQGGKDRVYYEQYF.